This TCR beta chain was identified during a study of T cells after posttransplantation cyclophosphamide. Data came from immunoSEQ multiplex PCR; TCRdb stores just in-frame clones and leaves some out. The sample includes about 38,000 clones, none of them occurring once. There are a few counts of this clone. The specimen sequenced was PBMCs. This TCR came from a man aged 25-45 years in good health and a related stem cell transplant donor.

The CDR3 bases are TGTGCCAGCAGTCCCATCAGGGGGCTTGGCTATGGCTACACCTTC. Translated, it gives CASSPIRGLGYGYTF. The chain couples TRBV12-3 or TRBV12-4 to TRBJ1-2; TRBD1 matches at 8 bases. J lost 4 bases, V lost 5 bases, and 9 bases had no gene match. The CDR3 length is 15 residues.